This T cell receptor beta chain was sequenced during a study of response to subunit inactivated influenza vaccine. TCRdb fed the RT-PCR reads into MiXCR, producing one record per CDR3 protein. The sample holds some 480,000 distinct CDR3 sequences, approximately 10% seen once. This clonotype was recorded a few times. The CDR3 is 12 residues long. With 5 bases clipped from V and 5 bases from J, the junction kept 1 base outside the gene matches. The gene calls are TRBV12-3 or TRBV12-4 and TRBJ2-3, with 7 positions matching TRBD2. The TCR was taken from a man in his fifties who received an inactivated influenza vaccine. This specimen was PBMCs from blood, taken 45 days after vaccination. The CDR3 DNA reads as TGTGCCAGCAGTACGGGAGGAGATACGCAGTATTTT. This gives the protein CASSTGGDTQYF.